The subject of this entry is one T cell receptor (beta chain). The CDR3 spans 14 residues. J gave up 6 bases and V 7 bases, and 10 bases lay outside the gene matches. From germline, CDR1 is SGHRS and CDR2 YFSETQ. The authors' processing: Reference gene primer amplification gave estimated nucleated cell counts. Assay: immunoSEQ multiplex PCR; the TCRdb copy retains only in-frame clones and omits some. V, J and clone size are taken as reported in that table, and D and trimming were inferred from the DNA itself. The sample lists hundreds of thousands of clones; approximately 82% were seen once. The data are from a study of blood T cell repertoires in COVID-19. About the research overall: From the United States, Italy and Spain came samples of acute and convalescent COVID-19. The cDNA or gDNA used as material had been derived from T cells, B-cell-depleted T cells, or PBMCs.

The TCR comes from a woman aged 70-85 years with active or convalescent COVID-19. The chain combines TRBV5-1 with TRBJ1-2, with TRBD1 matching 9 bases. Sequenced input: peripheral blood. The CDR3 bases are TGCGCCAGCGACACAGGGGGCGCGAAACATGGCTACACCTTC. This translates into CASDTGGAKHGYTF.